The entry below describes one T cell receptor (beta chain). Here immunoSEQ multiplex PCR was the method, and the copy in TCRdb shows in-frame clones only, minus some. The sample has just under 80,000 clones; approximately 84% are singletons. These data come from a study of blood T cell repertoires in COVID-19. Germline V gene lookup returns CDR1 SGHAT and CDR2 FQNNGV. This CDR3 spans 14 amino acids. Germline trimming cut 6 bases from V and 0 bases from J; bases unmatched to any gene: 5. The specimen sequenced was peripheral blood. This sequence originates from a human donor in a cohort sampled during active COVID-19. V is TRBV11-2 and J is TRBJ2-7; TRBD2 matches 7 bases. CDR3 sequence reads: CASSPTGGSYEQYF. CDR3 coding DNA: TGTGCCAGCAGTCCGACGGGGGGCTCCTACGAGCAGTACTTC.